This T cell receptor (beta chain) was profiled in a study of beta chain features in type 1 diabetes. As every portion of the isolated RNA was reverse transcribed, the sequencing read expressed TCRB transcripts. Profiled with immunoSEQ multiplex PCR; TCRdb holds only in-frame clones, not every one. This sample has hundreds of thousands of clones, with 25% to 35% found just once. Looked up from germline, CDR1 is GTSNPN and CDR2 is SVGIG (reference sequence). With 2 bases clipped from V and 8 bases from J, the junction kept 12 bases outside the gene matches. This CDR3 comprises 16 residues. The clonotype comes from a man aged 18 to 29 in good health. Sequencing input: naive CD4+ T cells from blood. The rearrangement joins TRBV30 to TRBJ2-1; 10 bases agree with TRBD2. The CDR3 coding sequence is TGTGCCTGGAGTACGAGGAGGAGCGGGAGGGCCGATGAGCAGTTCTTC. Its translation: CAWSTRRSGRADEQFF.